These 8 T cell receptor beta chains were sequenced from one sample in a study of T cells in Graves' hyperthyroidism and ophthalmopathy. TCR beta CDR3 sequences were amplified from RNA transcripts. The primer set for the first-round RT-PCR of the TCR CDR3 was HTBI. Using its own MiXCR run on the multiplex PCR reads, TCRdb lists one record per CDR3 protein. The sample has roughly 700,000 distinct CDR3 sequences, around 15% seen once. Sequencing was performed on blood. The receptors derive from a woman between 18 and 30 years old with Graves' hyperthyroidism.

The chain carries TRBV28 and TRBJ2-1; D possibly corresponds to TRBD2 (5 bases). Trimming removed 7 bases from V and 4 bases from J, with 23 bases in between. In germline, CDR1 is MDHEN, CDR2 SYDVKM. This CDR3 has 17 amino acids. The CDR3 nucleotides read TGTGCCAGCACCTCACATCGAGGAAGCGGAGAATACAATGAGCAGTTCTTC. It codes for CASTSHRGSGEYNEQFF.

This clonotype was seen a few times. This is likely a read error, given that the CDR3 carries no conserved phenylalanine or tryptophan at its end. The rearrangement joins TRBV3-1 to TRBJ2-7; no firm D call. The CDR3 runs to 11 residues. The ends were cut back, 3 bases at V and 4 bases at J, with 4 bases in the middle. The germline gives CDR1 LGHDT, CDR2 YNNKEL (reference sequence). The CDR3 loop reads CASSQHYEQYS. The CDR3 coding sequence is TGTGCCAGCAGCCAGCATTACGAGCAGTACTCC.

This clonotype was seen a handful of times. This chain joins TRBV7-2 and TRBJ2-2, with D uncertain. The V end lost 3 bases, the J end lost 0 bases, and 8 bases lay between the germline ends. The CDR3 is 15 residues long. Germline loops: CDR1 SGHTA, CDR2 FQGNSA. The CDR3 loop is CASSLVLSNTGELFF. Written as DNA, the CDR3 is TGTGCCAGCAGCTTGGTTCTATCGAACACCGGGGAGCTGTTTTTT.

This clonotype was observed a handful of times. V is TRBV11-3 and J is TRBJ2-2; D may be TRBD1 or TRBD2 (5 bases each). The CDR3 is 15 residues long. V was pared by 1 base and J by 4 bases, with 10 bases between. In germline, CDR1 is SGHNT, CDR2 YENEEA. The CDR3 DNA is TGTGCCAGCAGCTTAGGAGGGACGATCACCGGGGAGCTGTTTTTT. Translating it yields CASSLGGTITGELFF.

Ten or more counts support this clonotype. CDR3 in amino acids: CASRPRLRLLDTEAFF. DNA for the CDR3: TGTGCCAGCCGACCCCGGCTCCGGCTGTTGGACACTGAAGCTTTCTTT. The chain uses TRBV28 and TRBJ1-1; D not resolved. The CDR3 extends over 16 amino acids. Germline V CDR1 and CDR2: MDHEN, SYDVKM. V gave up 8 bases and J gave up 3 bases, with 22 bases separating them.

At least ten counts were recorded for this clonotype. The rearrangement joins TRBV5-1 to TRBJ2-1; TRBD2 matches 10 bases. This CDR3 spans 17 amino acids. V shed 0 bases, J shed 5 bases, and the junction held 8 bases outside the gene matches. Germline V lookup: CDR1 SGHRS, CDR2 YFSETQ. CDR3 protein: CASSLAASGRWDNEQFF. CDR3 nucleotide sequence: TGCGCCAGCAGCTTGGCGGCTAGCGGGAGATGGGACAATGAGCAGTTCTTC.

The rearrangement uses TRBV4-3 and TRBJ2-7; 11 bases match TRBD2. The CDR3 extends over 21 amino acids. Trimming at V came to 0 bases and at J to 3 bases, leaving 19 bases not matched to a gene. The V gene's germline CDR1 is LGHNA and CDR2 YSLEER. The CDR3 protein is CASSQDRRGSGRAYGVYEQYF. The CDR3 DNA reads as TGCGCCAGCAGCCAAGATAGGAGGGGTAGCGGGAGGGCCTACGGGGTCTACGAGCAGTACTTC.

This clonotype has at least ten counts. V and J are TRBV20-1 and TRBJ2-5; D call uncertain. The CDR3 runs to 11 residues. Trimming took 3 bases from V and 5 from J, leaving 7 bases between them. Germline CDR1 DFQATT, CDR2 SNEGSKA (reference sequence). The CDR3 coding sequence is TGCAGTGCTAGTTTAAAGGAGACCCAGTACTTC. It translates to CSASLKETQYF.